Each of the 27 T cell receptor beta chains below was sequenced from the same sample in a study of blood T cell repertoires in COVID-19. Libraries were prepared by immunoSEQ multiplex PCR; TCRdb keeps only in-frame clonotypes and omits some of them. The table lists about 480,000 clones, 70% to 90% of them singletons. Sequencing used PBMCs or T cells enriched from blood (not recorded which). The receptors here all came from a woman aged 40 to 49 who had recovered from COVID-19.

This chain uses TRBV18 with TRBJ2-5; 7 bases agree with TRBD1. Germline V gene data show CDR1 as KGHSH and CDR2 as LQKENI. This CDR3 has 17 residues. The J segment lost 1 base and the V segment lost 3 bases, leaving 11 bases of the junction unmatched. CDR3 DNA sequence: TGTGCCAGCTCACCGGTGAGGGGGCGAGGACTCCAAGAGACCCAGTACTTC. Its protein is CASSPVRGRGLQETQYF.

This clone has only a few counts. The V and J genes are TRBV6-2 or TRBV6-3 and TRBJ1-5, with unresolved D. The CDR3 covers 15 residues. Trimming left V 2 bases short and J 5 bases short, with 13 bases between. The germline gives CDR1 MNHEY, CDR2 SVGEGT. The CDR3 spells CASSYPSRLHQPQHF. The CDR3 nucleotides read TGTGCCAGCAGTTACCCGTCCAGGCTTCATCAGCCCCAGCATTTT.

The chain uses TRBV10-3 and TRBJ1-5; D is unresolved. There are 14 residues in the CDR3. The germline V gene has CDR1 ENHRY and CDR2 SYGVKD. The germline V and J ends were trimmed by 2 bases and 7 bases, with 12 bases remaining between them. In nucleotides, the CDR3 is TGTGCCATCAGTGAGCAGAGTGTCGGGCAGCCCCAGCATTTT. Protein: CAISEQSVGQPQHF.

The J gene is TRBJ2-5, the V gene TRBV7-2, with D perhaps matching TRBD2 (5 bases). Trimming removed 5 bases at V and 5 bases at J, with 12 bases between. This CDR3 has 13 amino acids. Per germline, CDR1 SGHTA and CDR2 FQGNSA. In DNA form, the CDR3 reads TGTGCCAGCAGCGCCATTCGAGGGGAGACCCAGTACTTC. Protein: CASSAIRGETQYF.

This CDR3 is CASSTAGGRQPQHF. The CDR3 DNA follows: TGTGCCAGTAGTACCGCAGGGGGCAGGCAGCCCCAGCATTTT. The V call is TRBV19, the J call TRBJ1-5; 8 bases are a match to TRBD1. CDR3 size: 14 residues. The V segment lost 4 bases and the J segment 7 bases; nucleotides outside the gene matches: 6. Germline loops: CDR1 LNHDA, CDR2 SQIVND (reference sequence).

CDR3 in DNA: TGCGCCAGCAGCCAAGATCAGGGTTTCACTGAAGCTTTCTTT. Translated, it gives CASSQDQGFTEAFF. J is TRBJ1-1 and V is TRBV4-3; tentative D call: TRBD1 (5 bases). The CDR3 has 14 amino acids. V was clipped by 0 bases and J by 4 bases, with 9 bases between them. Germline V gene sequence: CDR1 LGHNA, CDR2 YSLEER.

This chain connects TRBV5-6 to TRBJ2-2; TRBD1 agrees at 10 bases. The germline V gene encodes CDR1 SGHDT and CDR2 YYEEEE. The ends lost 3 bases at V and 3 bases at J; junction bases unmatched: 5. This CDR3 comprises 16 residues. CDR3 coding DNA: TGTGCCAGCAGCTACTTCGGGACAGGGGACACCGGGGAGCTGTTTTTT. This sequence encodes CASSYFGTGDTGELFF.

The gene calls are TRBV4-3 and TRBJ2-7, with D perhaps matching TRBD2 (6 bases). This CDR3 region has 14 residues. Looked up from germline, CDR1 is LGHNA and CDR2 is YSLEER. V lost 0 bases and J lost 3, with 9 bases in between. Here the CDR3 DNA reads TGCGCCAGCAGCCAAGAAAGGAGGGACTACGAGCAGTACTTC. Protein: CASSQERRDYEQYF.

V usage is TRBV19 and J usage is TRBJ1-2, with D tentatively TRBD1 (5 bases). V lost 3 bases to trimming and J lost 4 bases, with 18 bases between them. CDR1 is LNHDA and CDR2 is SQIVND in the germline V gene (reference sequence). The CDR3 spans 16 residues. CDR3 residues: CASSILGSTAAYGYTF. The CDR3 bases are TGTGCCAGTAGTATTTTAGGTTCGACAGCTGCCTATGGCTACACCTTC.

The chain uses TRBV3-1 (or the pseudogene TRBV3-2) and TRBJ2-5; 8 bases fit TRBD2. The V segment lost 3 bases and the J segment 4 bases; nucleotides outside the gene matches: 10. The germline CDR1 and CDR2 sequences are LGHDT and YNNKEL (reference sequence). The CDR3 consists of 16 residues. The CDR3 region is CASSQGLGTPPETQYF. In nucleotides, the CDR3 is TGTGCCAGCAGCCAGGGACTAGGGACACCCCCAGAGACCCAGTACTTC.

The chain has TRBV19 and TRBJ1-5; 9 bases fit TRBD1. Germline V gives CDR1 LNHDA, CDR2 SQIVND (reference sequence). V lost 5 bases and J lost 4; bases outside the gene matches: 0. This CDR3 is built from 13 residues. CDR3 region: CASSGTGNQPQHF. The CDR3 region has the DNA TGTGCCAGTAGTGGGACAGGGAATCAGCCCCAGCATTTT.

The V gene is TRBV9, the J gene TRBJ2-7, with TRBD2 matching over 12 bases. Germline CDR1 SGDLS, CDR2 YYNGEE. The V gene end was trimmed by 0 bases and the J gene end by 7 bases; junction bases not matched to a gene: 8. This CDR3 is built from 16 residues. CDR3 residues: CASSVDASGRVYEQYF. In DNA, the CDR3 is TGTGCCAGCAGCGTAGATGCTAGCGGGAGGGTATATGAGCAGTACTTC.

The chain links TRBV11-2 to TRBJ2-7, with 12 positions matching TRBD1. Germline V lookup: CDR1 SGHAT, CDR2 FQNNGV. This CDR3 region has 17 residues. J was trimmed by 1 base and V by 1 base; bases with no gene match: 5. The CDR3 nucleotides read TGTGCCAGCAGCTTAGCCGGGACAGGGGGCGAGTCCTACGAGCAGTACTTC. Protein: CASSLAGTGGESYEQYF.

The chain uses TRBV7-8 and TRBJ1-1, with D uncertain. The CDR3 totals 13 residues. In germline, CDR1 is SGHVS, CDR2 FQNEAQ. V lost 3 bases to trimming and J lost 5 bases, with 10 bases between them. CDR3 coding DNA: TGTGCCAGCAGCTTGGAAGGAGCGACTGAAGCTTTCTTT. It yields the protein CASSLEGATEAFF.

The gene calls are TRBV4-1 and TRBJ2-2; 11 bases are shared with TRBD2. The junction had 8 bases not matched to a gene; V was cut back by 3 bases and J by 2 bases. The CDR3 consists of 18 residues. Per the germline V gene, CDR1 is MGHRA and CDR2 is YSYEKL. The CDR3, as DNA: TGCGCCAGCAGCCAGAAAACTAGCGGGAGTCCAAACACCGGGGAGCTGTTTTTT. Translation gives CASSQKTSGSPNTGELFF.

The rearrangement links TRBV6-4 to TRBJ2-1, with 9 positions matching TRBD1. V shed 4 bases, J shed 7 bases, and the junction held 2 bases outside the gene matches. This CDR3 is built from 13 residues. CDR1 MRHNA and CDR2 SNTAGT come from the germline V gene. The DNA of the CDR3 is TGTGCCAGCAGTGTGGGGACAGGGAATGAGCAGTTCTTC. This codes for CASSVGTGNEQFF.

This chain connects TRBV5-6 to TRBJ1-1, with 7 bases aligning to TRBD1. Germline-derived CDR1 and CDR2 are SGHDT and YYEEEE. Trimming took 4 bases from V and 0 from J; bases not matched to a gene: 6. The CDR3 has 15 residues. This chain's CDR3 is CASSADRSMNTEAFF. The CDR3 nucleotides read TGTGCCAGCAGCGCGGACAGGAGCATGAACACTGAAGCTTTCTTT.

This clone came up a few times. The chain combines TRBV6-1 with TRBJ2-2, with TRBD2 matching over 13 bases. This CDR3 is 17 amino acids long. Germline lookup yields CDR1 MNHNS and CDR2 SASEGT. With V trimmed by 4 bases and J by 1 base, 3 bases remained unmatched. The CDR3 region is CASSGTSGGVNTGELFF. Here the CDR3 DNA reads TGTGCCAGCAGTGGGACTAGCGGGGGAGTGAACACCGGGGAGCTGTTTTTT.

The chain recombines TRBV10-3 with TRBJ2-1; TRBD2 aligns across 9 bases. Germline-derived CDR1 and CDR2 are ENHRY and SYGVKD. The V gene end was trimmed by 3 bases and the J gene end by 2 bases; junction bases not matched to a gene: 8. CDR3 length equals 17 residues. The CDR3 nucleotides read TGTGCCATCAGTGAATCTGGCGGGAGGGGGACCTACAATGAGCAGTTCTTC. Protein sequence: CAISESGGRGTYNEQFF.

This clone was detected only a few times. The chain recombines TRBV14 with TRBJ1-2; 8 bases match TRBD1. V was clipped by 4 bases and J by 7 bases; unmatched bases: 5. There are 13 residues in the CDR3. Germline loops: CDR1 SGHDN, CDR2 FVKESK. For the CDR3, the DNA is TGTGCCAGCAGCCCACAGGGGGGGTCTGGCTACACCTTC. It yields the protein CASSPQGGSGYTF.

The chain carries TRBV6-1 and TRBJ1-5; no clear D. There are 12 residues in the CDR3. Per the germline V gene, CDR1 is MNHNS and CDR2 is SASEGT. The ends were cut back, 2 bases at V and 12 bases at J, with 11 bases in the middle. The CDR3 protein is CASSESGFGQHF. The CDR3 coding sequence is TGTGCCAGCAGTGAATCGGGGTTTGGCCAGCATTTT.

This rearrangement joins TRBV5-6 to TRBJ2-2, with D maybe TRBD2 (6 bases). CDR1 is SGHDT and CDR2 is YYEEEE in the germline V gene. This CDR3 is 18 amino acids long. V lost 4 bases and J lost 5, with 24 bases in between. The CDR3 bases are TGTGCCAGCAGCCACCCGGGAAGACTAGTGGGTGCTACCGGGGAGCTGTTTTTT. Translation: CASSHPGRLVGATGELFF.

This clone showed up just once. The chain uses TRBV6-5 and TRBJ2-1, with TRBD2 matching 7 bases. V trimming: 2 bases; J trimming: 5 bases; junction bases outside the gene matches: 9. Germline assignment: CDR1 MNHEY and CDR2 SVGAGI. This CDR3 is built from 16 residues. Here the CDR3 reads CASSYLPSGNNNEQFF. In DNA form, the CDR3 reads TGTGCCAGCAGTTACCTGCCCAGCGGGAACAACAATGAGCAGTTCTTC.

This chain uses TRBV7-2 with TRBJ1-2, with TRBD1 identical over 9 bases. The CDR3 has 16 amino acids. Germline lookup yields CDR1 SGHTA and CDR2 FQGNSA. After removal of 5 bases from V and 5 bases from J, the junction contained 12 bases not matched to a gene. In DNA form, the CDR3 reads TGTGCCAGCAGCCGCCCCGCACAGGGGGCAGTTTATGGCTACACCTTC. It yields the protein CASSRPAQGAVYGYTF.

V is TRBV4-3 and J is TRBJ2-1, with 8 bases aligning to TRBD2. This CDR3 is 14 amino acids long. After removal of 8 bases from V and 7 bases from J, the junction contained 10 bases not matched to a gene. Germline CDR1 is LGHNA and CDR2 is YSLEER. CDR3 amino acids: CASGAGAGVNEQFF. The CDR3 DNA sequence: TGCGCCAGCGGCGCCGGAGCGGGAGTAAATGAGCAGTTCTTC.

The chain is built from TRBV19 and TRBJ1-2; no clear D. Germline assignment: CDR1 LNHDA and CDR2 SQIVND (reference sequence). The CDR3 is 14 amino acids. V was clipped by 6 bases and J by 0 bases, with 11 bases between them. The CDR3: CASSRDNSNYGYTF. CDR3 coding DNA: TGTGCCAGTAGCCGGGATAATTCTAACTATGGCTACACCTTC.

The rearrangement uses TRBV7-2 and TRBJ1-2, with TRBD1 matching 7 bases. J lost 4 bases, V lost 3 bases, and 8 bases had no gene match. This CDR3 region has 15 residues. CDR1 is SGHTA, CDR2 FQGNSA, per germline. In nucleotides, the CDR3 is TGTGCCAGCAGCTTTACAGGGGAGGCGAGCTATGGCTACACCTTC. Its translation: CASSFTGEASYGYTF. Combining the CDR3 with reference TRBV7-2 and TRBJ1-2 gives the whole variable domain GAGVSQSPSNKVTEKGKDVELRCDPISGHTALYWYRQSLGQGLEFLIYFQGNSAPDKSGLPSDRFSAERTGGSVSTLTIQRTQQEDSAVYLCASSFTGEASYGYTFGSGTRLTVV.